Each of the 20 T cell receptor beta chains below was sequenced from the same sample in a study of vaccination and CD4 T cells after COVID-19. These receptors have no known antigen. Described treatment: approximately 10-day PBMC culture with coronavirus spike peptide pools or control peptides (ViraFEST assay). The study sequenced cultured CD4+ T cell DNA using the Oncomine TCR Beta short-read assay. TCRdb independently ran MiXCR on the PCR reads; one entry per CDR3 protein. The sample shows about 7,200 distinct CDR3 sequences, roughly 22% of them seen only once. The sequenced sample was CD4+ T cells from blood, cultured in vitro, obtained after SARS-CoV-2 vaccination. The source of these receptors is a human donor who had recovered from COVID-19.

By share, this clonotype counts as medium-sized. The genes are TRBV20-1 and TRBJ2-3, with 8 bases fitting TRBD2. The CDR3 is made up of 16 amino acids. Germline V gene data show CDR1 as DFQATT and CDR2 as SNEGSKA (reference sequence). The trim removed 2 bases at V and 1 base at J, leaving 8 bases unmatched. CDR3 nucleotides: TGCAGTGCTAGATCGGGATCAGCGGGAGGCACAGATACGCAGTATTTT. It codes for CSARSGSAGGTDTQYF.

The rearrangement uses TRBV6-1 and TRBJ2-5; 7 bases line up with TRBD1. The junction had 5 bases not matched to a gene; V was cut back by 2 bases and J by 2 bases. Germline-derived CDR1 and CDR2 are MNHNS and SASEGT. CDR3 length: 15 amino acids. The CDR3: CASSEIGTAQETQYF. In DNA, the CDR3 is TGTGCCAGCAGTGAAATTGGGACAGCACAAGAGACCCAGTACTTC.

Worth noting for this clonotype: This could be a read error, since a much larger clone is one nucleotide away. The chain is built from TRBV28 and TRBJ2-7; TRBD2 matches 8 bases. This CDR3 is 14 amino acids long. Germline V lookup: CDR1 MDHEN, CDR2 SYDVKM. Trimming cost V 10 bases and J 1 base; bases outside gene matches: 9. CDR3 nucleotide sequence: TGTGCCAACACCCGGGGGGGGACATCCTACGAGCAGTACTTC. Protein product: CANTRGGTSYEQYF.

The gene calls are TRBV24-1 and TRBJ1-2; no clear D. The CDR3 is made up of 12 amino acids. Germline V CDR1 and CDR2: KGHDR, SFDVKD. V was trimmed by 4 bases and J by 6 bases, leaving 8 bases between them. This CDR3 reads CATSDSTNGYTF. As DNA, the CDR3 is TGTGCCACCAGTGACTCTACGAATGGCTACACCTTC.

The DNA for the CDR3 is TGTGCCAGCAGTGGCTTTCTAGCGGGATTACCCAATGAGCAGTTCTTC. This encodes CASSGFLAGLPNEQFF. The chain combines TRBV28 with TRBJ2-1, with 9 positions matching TRBD2. Looked up from germline, CDR1 is MDHEN and CDR2 is SYDVKM. The CDR3 is 16 amino acids. The V gene end was trimmed by 5 bases and the J gene end by 6 bases; junction bases not matched to a gene: 11.

V usage is TRBV11-2 and J usage is TRBJ2-5; D is possibly TRBD2 (5 bases). V was cut by 5 bases and J by 2 bases, with 21 bases left in between. The V gene's germline CDR1 is SGHAT and CDR2 FQNNGV. The CDR3 contains 17 residues. CDR3 nucleotides: TGTGCCAGCAGCACCCCTCGAAGGAGGCTGACACAAGAGACCCAGTACTTC. This encodes CASSTPRRRLTQETQYF.

V usage is TRBV12-3 or TRBV12-4 and J usage is TRBJ2-5, with 8 bases identical to TRBD2. The CDR3 runs to 14 residues. The junction had 12 bases not matched to a gene; V was cut back by 6 bases and J by 9 bases. The CDR3 is CASSPFGRAEAQYF. CDR3 sequence (DNA): TGTGCCAGCAGCCCCTTCGGGAGGGCCGAGGCCCAGTACTTC.

This clonotype is termed medium-sized. The rearrangement links TRBV6-5 to TRBJ1-2; 9 bases match TRBD1. V dropped 0 bases and J dropped 7; count of bases not matched to a gene: 0. This CDR3 is built from 13 residues. CDR1 and CDR2 from the germline V gene are MNHEY and SVGAGI. In nucleotides, the CDR3 is TGTGCCAGCAGTTACTCGGACAGGGGTGGCTACACCTTC. It specifies CASSYSDRGGYTF.

V usage is TRBV12-3 or TRBV12-4 and J usage is TRBJ2-5; D possibly corresponds to TRBD1 (5 bases). The CDR3 runs 15 residues. The V end was cut by 4 bases, the J end by 5 bases, with 17 bases between. The CDR3 loop reads CASSSLSQGGETQYF. The CDR3 region has the DNA TGTGCCAGCAGTTCCCTCTCGCAGGGTGGGGAGACCCAGTACTTC.

This sequence joins TRBV24-1 and TRBJ1-5, with D perhaps matching TRBD1 (6 bases). CDR3 length: 14 residues. Between the trimmed V and J ends, which lost 7 bases and 3 bases, there was a span of 12 bases. Germline V gene data show CDR1 as KGHDR and CDR2 as SFDVKD. CDR3 protein: CATSPGQTNQPQHF. The CDR3 region has the DNA TGTGCCACCAGCCCGGGACAAACCAATCAGCCCCAGCATTTT.

The chain couples TRBV5-6 to TRBJ2-5; 8 bases are a match to TRBD2. V was pared by 4 bases and J by 5 bases, with 13 bases of the junction left unmatched. This CDR3 spans 16 amino acids. Germline V CDR1 and CDR2: SGHDT, YYEEEE. CDR3 bases: TGTGCCAGCAGCCCGGGGGGGGGCACATACCCCGAGACCCAGTACTTC. Translation gives CASSPGGGTYPETQYF.

This chain links TRBV12-3 or TRBV12-4 with TRBJ2-7; 8 bases map to TRBD2. The junction had 5 bases not matched to a gene; V was cut back by 8 bases and J by 5 bases. The CDR3 is made up of 12 amino acids. CDR3 coding DNA: TGTGCCAGCCCCGGGACTAGGGACGAGCAGTACTTC. This codes for CASPGTRDEQYF.

The chain recombines TRBV6-1 with TRBJ1-1, with a weak D call TRBD1 (6 bases). Trimming took off 7 bases at V and 10 bases at J, with 19 bases between the two ends. In germline, CDR1 is MNHNS, CDR2 SASEGT. The CDR3 contains 13 residues. CDR3 coding DNA: TGTGCCAGCAAGACCGACGGGACACTACGAGCTTTCTTT. It translates to CASKTDGTLRAFF.

V gene TRBV2 combines with J gene TRBJ1-6; TRBD1 matches 7 bases. Trimming removed 10 bases from V and 5 bases from J; junction bases left unmatched: 11. From germline, CDR1 is SNHLY and CDR2 FYNNEI. The CDR3 runs 15 residues. The CDR3 here is CATLLGTAHNSPLHF. The CDR3 DNA sequence: TGTGCCACCCTCCTAGGGACAGCGCATAATTCACCCCTCCACTTT.

This clonotype appeared a few times. V and J are TRBV7-2 and TRBJ1-1; no firm D call. V was shortened by 2 bases and J by 4 bases, with 14 bases between the two germline ends. The CDR3 is made up of 15 amino acids. Germline V gene sequence: CDR1 SGHTA, CDR2 FQGNSA. As DNA, the CDR3 is TGTGCCAGCAGCTTAATGAGCGAGGGTACCACTGAAGCTTTCTTT. Translated: CASSLMSEGTTEAFF. The full variable domain, rest sourced from reference TRBV7-2 and TRBJ1-1, is GAGVSQSPSNKVTEKGKDVELRCDPISGHTALYWYRQSLGQGLEFLIYFQGNSAPDKSGLPSDRFSAERTGGSVSTLTIQRTQQEDSAVYLCASSLMSEGTTEAFFGQGTRLTVV.

There are a few counts of this clonotype. The genes are TRBV20-1 and TRBJ2-1; 9 nucleotides match TRBD1. Germline V gene sequence: CDR1 DFQATT, CDR2 SNEGSKA (reference sequence). With V trimmed by 2 bases and J by 7 bases, 6 bases remained unmatched. This CDR3 has 14 amino acids. The CDR3 nucleotides are TGCAGTGCTAGAAGCGGGACAGGGCTGAATGAGCAGTTCTTC. The encoded protein is CSARSGTGLNEQFF.

In its sample, this clonotype was seen a few times. This rearrangement joins TRBV6-1 to TRBJ1-5, with TRBD1 matching over 7 bases. The CDR3 is made up of 13 amino acids. V lost 4 bases, J lost 9 bases, and 6 bases stayed unmatched. The germline gives CDR1 MNHNS, CDR2 SASEGT. The CDR3 is CASSGDRVRPQHF. The CDR3, as DNA: TGTGCCAGCAGTGGCGACAGGGTTCGGCCCCAGCATTTT.

The J gene is TRBJ1-6, the V gene TRBV5-4; TRBD1 might be the D (6 bases). The CDR3 extends over 16 amino acids. The germline V gene has CDR1 SGHNT and CDR2 YYREEE (reference sequence). Trimming stripped 1 base from V and 11 bases from J, with 19 bases between. The CDR3 DNA follows: TGTGCCAGCAGCTTGAGGGGGTCTCCCGCGTCGGCACCCCTCCACTTT. This sequence encodes CASSLRGSPASAPLHF.

This clonotype came up a few times. The gene calls are TRBV19 and TRBJ2-5, with D perhaps matching TRBD1 (6 bases). V was pared by 8 bases and J by 1 base, with 11 bases between. CDR1 LNHDA and CDR2 SQIVND come from the germline V gene (reference sequence). The CDR3 contains 13 residues. CDR3 region: CASAQGTQETQYF. The CDR3 region has the DNA TGTGCCAGTGCCCAGGGGACCCAAGAGACCCAGTACTTC.

A remark on this clonotype: A single base separates this from a much larger clone, so it may be a read error. V and J are TRBV7-3 and TRBJ1-2; TRBD1 matches at 7 bases. The V gene's germline CDR1 is SGHTA and CDR2 FQGTGA. This CDR3 is 15 amino acids long. CDR3 loop: CVSSPQGDTDYGYTF. The CDR3 DNA follows: TGTGTCAGCAGCCCCCAGGGGGATACAGACTATGGCTACACCTTC.